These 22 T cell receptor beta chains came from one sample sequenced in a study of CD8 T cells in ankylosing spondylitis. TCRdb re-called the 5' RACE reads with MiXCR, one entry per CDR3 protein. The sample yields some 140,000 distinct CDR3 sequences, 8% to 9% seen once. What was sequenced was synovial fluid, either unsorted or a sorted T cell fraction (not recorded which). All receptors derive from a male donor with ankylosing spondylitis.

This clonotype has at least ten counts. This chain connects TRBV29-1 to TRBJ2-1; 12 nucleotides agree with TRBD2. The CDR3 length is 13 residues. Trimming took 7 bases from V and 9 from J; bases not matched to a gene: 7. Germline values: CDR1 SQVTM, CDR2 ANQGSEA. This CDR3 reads CSAGTSGYAEQFF. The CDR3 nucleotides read TGCAGCGCCGGGACTAGCGGGTACGCTGAGCAGTTCTTC.

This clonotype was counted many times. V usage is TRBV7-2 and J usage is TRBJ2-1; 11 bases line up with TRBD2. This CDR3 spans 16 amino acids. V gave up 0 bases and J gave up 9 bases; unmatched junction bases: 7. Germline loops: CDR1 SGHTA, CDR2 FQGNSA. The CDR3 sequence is CASSLASLAGEGEQFF. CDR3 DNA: TGTGCCAGCAGCTTAGCGTCACTAGCGGGAGAAGGTGAGCAGTTCTTC. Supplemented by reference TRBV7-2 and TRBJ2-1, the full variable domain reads GAGVSQSPSNKVTEKGKDVELRCDPISGHTALYWYRQSLGQGLEFLIYFQGNSAPDKSGLPSDRFSAERTGGSVSTLTIQRTQQEDSAVYLCASSLASLAGEGEQFFGPGTRLTVL.

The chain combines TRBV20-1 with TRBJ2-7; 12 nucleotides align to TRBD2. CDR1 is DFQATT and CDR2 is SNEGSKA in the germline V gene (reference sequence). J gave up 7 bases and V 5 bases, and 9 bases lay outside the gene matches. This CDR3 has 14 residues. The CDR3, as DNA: TGCAGTGCTGCGTGGACTAGCGGGATGAGTGAGCAGTACTTC. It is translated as CSAAWTSGMSEQYF.

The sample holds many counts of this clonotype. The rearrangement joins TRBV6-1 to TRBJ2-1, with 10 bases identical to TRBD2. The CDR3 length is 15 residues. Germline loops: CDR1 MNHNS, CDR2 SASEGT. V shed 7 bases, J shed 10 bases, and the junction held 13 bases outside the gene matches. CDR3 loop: CASTSGGPRGREQFF. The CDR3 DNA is TGTGCCAGCACTAGCGGGGGCCCCCGGGGTAGGGAGCAGTTCTTC.

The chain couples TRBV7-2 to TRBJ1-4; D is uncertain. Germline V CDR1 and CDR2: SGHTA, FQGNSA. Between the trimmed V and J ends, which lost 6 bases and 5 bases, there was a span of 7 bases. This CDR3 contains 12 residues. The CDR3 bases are TGTGCCAGCAGTTTCTACAATGAAAAACTGTTTTTT. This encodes CASSFYNEKLFF.

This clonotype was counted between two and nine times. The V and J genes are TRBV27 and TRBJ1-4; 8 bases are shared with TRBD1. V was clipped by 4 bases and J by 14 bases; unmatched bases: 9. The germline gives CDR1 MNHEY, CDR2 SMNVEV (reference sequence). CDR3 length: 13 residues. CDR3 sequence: CASSYQGARGLFF. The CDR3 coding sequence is TGTGCCAGCAGTTATCAGGGGGCCCGGGGGCTGTTTTTT.

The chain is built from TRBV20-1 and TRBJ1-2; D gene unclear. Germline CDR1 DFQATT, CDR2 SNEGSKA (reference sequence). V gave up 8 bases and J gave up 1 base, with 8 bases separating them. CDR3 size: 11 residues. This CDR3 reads CSPSVNYGYTF. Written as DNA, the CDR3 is TGCAGTCCCTCAGTTAACTATGGCTACACCTTC.

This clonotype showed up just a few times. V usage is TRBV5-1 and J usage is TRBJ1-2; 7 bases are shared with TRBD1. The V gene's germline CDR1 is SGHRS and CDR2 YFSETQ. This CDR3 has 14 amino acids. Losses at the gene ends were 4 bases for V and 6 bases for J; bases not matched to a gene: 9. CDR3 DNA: TGCGCCAGCAGCCCGGGACAGAATACTGATGGCTACACCTTC. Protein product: CASSPGQNTDGYTF.

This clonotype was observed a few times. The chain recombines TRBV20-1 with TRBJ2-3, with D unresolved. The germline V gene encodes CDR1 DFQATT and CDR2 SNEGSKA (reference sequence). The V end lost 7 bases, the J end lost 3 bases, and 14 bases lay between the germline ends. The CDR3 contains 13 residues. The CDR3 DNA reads TGCAGTGAGACCGGTCCCGGGACAGATACGCAGTATTTT. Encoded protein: CSETGPGTDTQYF.

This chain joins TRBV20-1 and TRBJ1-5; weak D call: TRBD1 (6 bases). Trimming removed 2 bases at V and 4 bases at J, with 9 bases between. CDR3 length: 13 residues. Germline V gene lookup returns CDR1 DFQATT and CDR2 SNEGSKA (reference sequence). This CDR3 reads CSARQDRNQPQHF. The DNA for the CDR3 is TGCAGTGCTAGACAAGACAGGAATCAGCCCCAGCATTTT.

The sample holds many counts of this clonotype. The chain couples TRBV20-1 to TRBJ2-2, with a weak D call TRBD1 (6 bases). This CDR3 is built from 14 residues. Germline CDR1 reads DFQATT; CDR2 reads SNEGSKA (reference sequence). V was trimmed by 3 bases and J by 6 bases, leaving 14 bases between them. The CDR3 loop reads CSASQHQGSGELFF. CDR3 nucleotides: TGCAGTGCTAGCCAACACCAGGGGTCCGGGGAGCTGTTTTTT.

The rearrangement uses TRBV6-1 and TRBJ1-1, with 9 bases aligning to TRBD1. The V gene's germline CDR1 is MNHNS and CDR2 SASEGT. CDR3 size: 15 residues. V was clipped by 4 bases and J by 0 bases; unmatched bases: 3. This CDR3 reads CASSVGQGMNTEAFF. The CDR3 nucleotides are TGTGCCAGCAGTGTGGGACAGGGTATGAACACTGAAGCTTTCTTT.

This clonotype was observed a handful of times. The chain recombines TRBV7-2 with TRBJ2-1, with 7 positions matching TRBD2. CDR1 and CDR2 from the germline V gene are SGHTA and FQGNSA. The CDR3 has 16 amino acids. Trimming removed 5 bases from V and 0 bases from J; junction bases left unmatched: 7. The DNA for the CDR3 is TGTGCCAGCAGCATGACTAGCTCCATCTCCTACAATGAGCAGTTCTTC. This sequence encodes CASSMTSSISYNEQFF.

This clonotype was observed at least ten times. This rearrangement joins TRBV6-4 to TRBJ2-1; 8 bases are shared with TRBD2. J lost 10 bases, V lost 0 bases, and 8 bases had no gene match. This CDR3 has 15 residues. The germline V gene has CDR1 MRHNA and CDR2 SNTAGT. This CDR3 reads CASSDSIGGADEQFF. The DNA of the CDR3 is TGTGCCAGCAGTGACTCCATCGGGGGGGCGGACGAGCAGTTCTTC.

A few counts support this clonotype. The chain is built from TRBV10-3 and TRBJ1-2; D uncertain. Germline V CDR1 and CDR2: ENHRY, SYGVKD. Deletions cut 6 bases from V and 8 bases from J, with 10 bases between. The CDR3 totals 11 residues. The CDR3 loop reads CAISRDRGYTF. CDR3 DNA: TGTGCCATCAGCCGCGATAGGGGCTACACCTTC.

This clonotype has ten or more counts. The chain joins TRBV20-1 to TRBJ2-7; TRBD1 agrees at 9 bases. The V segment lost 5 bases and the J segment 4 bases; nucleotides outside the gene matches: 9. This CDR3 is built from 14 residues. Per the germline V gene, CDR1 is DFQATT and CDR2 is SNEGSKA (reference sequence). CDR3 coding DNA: TGCAGTGCTGAGGGAGGACAGGGGAGGTACGAGCAGTACTTC. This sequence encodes CSAEGGQGRYEQYF.

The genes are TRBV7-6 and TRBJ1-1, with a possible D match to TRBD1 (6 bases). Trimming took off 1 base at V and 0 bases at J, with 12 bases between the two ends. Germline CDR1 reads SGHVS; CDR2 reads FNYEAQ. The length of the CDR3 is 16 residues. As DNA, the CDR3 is TGTGCCAGCAGCTTAGGGGGGGGCCAGTTGAACACTGAAGCTTTCTTT. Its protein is CASSLGGGQLNTEAFF.

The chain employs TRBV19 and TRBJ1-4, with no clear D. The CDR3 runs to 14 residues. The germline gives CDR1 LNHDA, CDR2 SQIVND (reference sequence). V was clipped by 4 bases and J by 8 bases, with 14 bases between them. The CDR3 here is CASSTRATEEKLFF. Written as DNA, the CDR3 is TGTGCCAGTAGTACCCGGGCTACAGAAGAAAAACTGTTTTTT.

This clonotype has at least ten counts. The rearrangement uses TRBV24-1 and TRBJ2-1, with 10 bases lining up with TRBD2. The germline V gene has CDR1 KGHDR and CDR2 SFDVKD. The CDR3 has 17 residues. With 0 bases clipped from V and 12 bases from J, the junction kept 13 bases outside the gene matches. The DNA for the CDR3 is TGTGCCACCAGTGATTTGACTTCTAGCGGGAGAGGTGATGGGCAGTTCTTC. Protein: CATSDLTSSGRGDGQFF.

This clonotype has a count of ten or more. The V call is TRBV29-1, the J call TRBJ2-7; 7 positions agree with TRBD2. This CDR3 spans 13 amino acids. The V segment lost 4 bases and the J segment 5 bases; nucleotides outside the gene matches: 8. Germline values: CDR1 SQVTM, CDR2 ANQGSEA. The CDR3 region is CSVGGGGAHEQYF. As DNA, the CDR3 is TGCAGCGTTGGGGGCGGGGGTGCCCACGAGCAGTACTTC.

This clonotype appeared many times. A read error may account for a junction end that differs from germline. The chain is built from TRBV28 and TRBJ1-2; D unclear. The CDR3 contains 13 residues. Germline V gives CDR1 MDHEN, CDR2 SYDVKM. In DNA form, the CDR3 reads TGTGCCAGCATTGGACGGAGTGGGGATCAACAAGCCTTC. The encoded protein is CASIGRSGDQQAF.

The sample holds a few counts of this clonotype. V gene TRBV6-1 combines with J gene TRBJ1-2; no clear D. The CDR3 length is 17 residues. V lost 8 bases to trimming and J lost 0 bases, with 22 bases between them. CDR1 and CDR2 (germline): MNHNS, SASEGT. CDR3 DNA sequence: TGTGCCAGCCGCGATCTTGGGCTCCCCGACTCTAACTATGGCTACACCTTC. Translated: CASRDLGLPDSNYGYTF.